This TCR beta chain comes out of a study of identical twins (dated by TCRdb to the mid-2010s). For context, the study as a whole: To test whether fetal clonotypes persist, this study deep-sequenced TCR alpha and beta repertoires from monozygotic twins, from unrelated adults of various ages, and from cord blood. Replicate twin experiments were performed at different times using different library preparation protocols to rule out contamination.

Trimming takes 0 bases from V and 7 bases from J, and the germline ends sit 14 bases apart. Spanning cysteine to phenylalanine, the CDR3 consists of 14 amino acids. The read is trimmed to its CDR3 DNA, 42 bases read in frame from base 1. The germline V gene (reference sequence) yields DFQATT for CDR1 and SNEGSKA for CDR2. Study-wide conclusions, independent of this receptor: Invariant T cells such as MAIT and iNKT could partly confound zero-insertion analyses, although diverse VJ usage argued against such confounding for most clonotypes. In monozygotic twins, out-of-frame TCR alpha sharing was systematically underestimated by recombination models, although the models agreed with sharing between unrelated individuals. Because the same donors could not be followed over many years, conclusions were based on cross-sectional statistical analysis. Excess twin sharing in beta out-of-frame sequences was weaker because fewer shared sequences lowered the signal-to-noise ratio. Abundant cord blood beta clonotypes carried fewer insertions; young adult naive repertoires showed a weaker similar trend, while memory repertoires showed none. Compared with coincidental sharing between unrelated individuals, an excess of low generation-probability sequences was observed among out-of-frame TCR alpha sequences shared between twins.

Libraries were prepared through 5' RACE. The instrument was an Illumina HiSeq 2000. Template switching introduced a universal primer binding site; the final cDNA contained a unique molecular identifier, enabling accurate counting of TCR cDNA molecules. Specific primers in the conserved constant-segment region were used to synthesize first-strand cDNA for the TCR alpha and beta chains. To control for contamination, each cDNA library was double barcoded with a SMART-Mk sample barcode plus Illumina barcodes. Two successive PCR steps introduced TruSeq adapter sequences along with Illumina sample barcodes. TCR alpha and beta cDNA libraries were sequenced on the Illumina HiSeq platform with custom primers. The authors' analysis ran thus. Raw reads were processed with MiGEC to extract unique molecular identifiers, and MiXCR was used to determine CDR3 positions. Recombination models were inferred per individual with the repgenHMM and IGoR tools using an EM algorithm. Shared clonotype analysis was performed with the tcR package in R, normalizing sharing by the product of cloneset sizes. To study raw recombination free of thymic and clonal selection effects, out-of-frame nonproductive sequences were analyzed. The public sequencing data were trimmed at Q25 with fastp and processed into clonotypes with MiXCR by TCRdb, which kept only in-frame beta chains. When rows share a CDR3 protein, they turn into one entry using the most common DNA and genes. The V and J calls reflect TCRdb's pipeline rather than the authors' work. For this sample there are hundreds of thousands of distinct CDR3 sequences; less than 10% appear just once. Jointly, the top ten make up 0.8% to 1% of the sample.

Points on this clonotype: The antigen it recognizes is unknown. It has no much larger one-base neighbor in the sample; base qualities were not kept.

All donors were healthy Caucasians. The twin cohort comprised three pairs of female monozygotic twins, all aged roughly 18 to 30 years. The RNA used for TCR libraries was isolated from peripheral blood mononuclear cells. The sample was also reused in another study, on yellow fever vaccine responses in identical twins. Taken from the second paper: The authors reported that the T cell response to vaccination in identical twins appeared partly convergent and partly personalized. In the study, vaccine-responding T cell clones were precisely tracked in identical twins.

In this chain, TRBV20-1 is recombined with TRBJ2-3, and TRBD2 may be the D gene, going by 6 matching bases. This TCR came from a woman under 30 in good health. Sequenced: PBMCs. The DNA sequence reads TGCAGTGCTAGAGATCGGCGGGGCGGGTATACGCAGTATTTT. The encoded protein is CSARDRRGGYTQYF.